The clone carrying this TCR beta chain was found once. This record belongs to a study of T cell changes during pregnancy in multiple sclerosis. Per the germline V gene, CDR1 is LNHNV and CDR2 is YYDKDF (reference sequence). CDR3 size: 15 residues. Trimming at V came to 1 base and at J to 5 bases, leaving 8 bases not matched to a gene. Assay used: immunoSEQ multiplex PCR; TCRdb lists only in-frame clones, some missing. The sample carries roughly 85,000 clones, roughly nine tenths recorded once. This receptor was obtained from a female donor with multiple sclerosis, enrolled in a pregnancy study. The chain is built from TRBV15 and TRBJ2-7; 7 bases are shared with TRBD1. The input for sequencing was peripheral blood, taken in the first trimester of pregnancy. CDR3 protein: CATSRAGTGVNEQYF. The CDR3 DNA reads as TGTGCCACCAGCAGAGCCGGAACAGGGGTAAACGAGCAGTACTTC.